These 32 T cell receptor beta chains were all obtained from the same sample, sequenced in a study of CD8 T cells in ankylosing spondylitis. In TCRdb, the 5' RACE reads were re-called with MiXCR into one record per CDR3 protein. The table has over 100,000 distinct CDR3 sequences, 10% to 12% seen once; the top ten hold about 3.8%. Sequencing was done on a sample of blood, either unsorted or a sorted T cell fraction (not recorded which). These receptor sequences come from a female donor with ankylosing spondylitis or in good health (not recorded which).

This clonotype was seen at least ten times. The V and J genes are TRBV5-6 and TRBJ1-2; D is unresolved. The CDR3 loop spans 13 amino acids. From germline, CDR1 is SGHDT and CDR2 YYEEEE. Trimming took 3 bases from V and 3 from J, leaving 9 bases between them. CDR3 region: CASSYEIDYGYTF. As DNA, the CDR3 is TGTGCCAGCAGCTACGAAATCGACTATGGCTACACCTTC.

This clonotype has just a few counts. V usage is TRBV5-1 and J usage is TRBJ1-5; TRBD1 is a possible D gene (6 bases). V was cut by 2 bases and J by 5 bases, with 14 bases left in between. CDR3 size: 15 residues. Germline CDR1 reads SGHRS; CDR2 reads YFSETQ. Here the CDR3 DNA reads TGCGCCAGCAGCTTACAGGGCTCCACCGATCAGCCCCAGCATTTT. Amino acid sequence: CASSLQGSTDQPQHF.

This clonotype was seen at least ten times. The CDR3, as DNA: TGTGCCATCAGTGAGAGGGAGGACGAGCAGTACTTC. This encodes CAISEREDEQYF. The chain links TRBV10-3 to TRBJ2-7, with TRBD2 as a possible D gene (6 bases). Trimming stripped 2 bases from V and 5 bases from J, with 7 bases between. The V gene's germline CDR1 is ENHRY and CDR2 SYGVKD. CDR3 length: 12 amino acids.

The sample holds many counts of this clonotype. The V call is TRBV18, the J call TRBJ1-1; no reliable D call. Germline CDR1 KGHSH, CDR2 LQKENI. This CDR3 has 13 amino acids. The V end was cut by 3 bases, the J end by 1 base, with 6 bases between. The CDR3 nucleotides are TGTGCCAGCTCACCGAAACAGAACACTGAAGCTTTCTTT. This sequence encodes CASSPKQNTEAFF.

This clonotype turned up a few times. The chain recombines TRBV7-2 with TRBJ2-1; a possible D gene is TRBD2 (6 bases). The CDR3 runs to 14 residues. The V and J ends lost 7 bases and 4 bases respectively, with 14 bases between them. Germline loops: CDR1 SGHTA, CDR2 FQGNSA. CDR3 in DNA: TGTGCCAGCACCCCCCAGGGAGGTTACAATGAGCAGTTCTTC. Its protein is CASTPQGGYNEQFF. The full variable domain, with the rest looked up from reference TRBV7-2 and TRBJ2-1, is GAGVSQSPSNKVTEKGKDVELRCDPISGHTALYWYRQSLGQGLEFLIYFQGNSAPDKSGLPSDRFSAERTGGSVSTLTIQRTQQEDSAVYLCASTPQGGYNEQFFGPGTRLTVL.

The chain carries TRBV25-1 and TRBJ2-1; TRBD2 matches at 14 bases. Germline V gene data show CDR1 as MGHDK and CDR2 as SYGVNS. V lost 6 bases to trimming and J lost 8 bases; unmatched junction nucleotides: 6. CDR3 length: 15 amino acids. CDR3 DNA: TGTGCCAGCAGCCCCGGGACTAGCGGGGGAGATGAGCAGTTCTTC. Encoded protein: CASSPGTSGGDEQFF.

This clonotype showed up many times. The CDR3 loop reads CASSSLTGGASYEQYF. CDR3 DNA: TGTGCCAGCAGCTCCCTGACAGGGGGCGCATCCTACGAGCAGTACTTC. V gene TRBV7-2 combines with J gene TRBJ2-7; 10 bases agree with TRBD1. J lost 1 base, V lost 4 bases, and 7 bases had no gene match. Germline loops: CDR1 SGHTA, CDR2 FQGNSA. The CDR3 totals 16 residues.

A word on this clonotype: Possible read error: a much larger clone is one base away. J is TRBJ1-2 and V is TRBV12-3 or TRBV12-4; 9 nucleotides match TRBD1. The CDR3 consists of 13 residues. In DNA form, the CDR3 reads TGTGCCAGCAGTTTATGGGACAGGGCTGGCTACCCCTTC. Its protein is CASSLWDRAGYPF.

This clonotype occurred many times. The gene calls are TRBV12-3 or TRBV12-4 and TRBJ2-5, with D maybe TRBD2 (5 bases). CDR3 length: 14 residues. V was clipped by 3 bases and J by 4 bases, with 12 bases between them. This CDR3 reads CASSFGLAVETQYF. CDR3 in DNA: TGTGCCAGCAGTTTTGGCCTAGCTGTAGAGACCCAGTACTTC.

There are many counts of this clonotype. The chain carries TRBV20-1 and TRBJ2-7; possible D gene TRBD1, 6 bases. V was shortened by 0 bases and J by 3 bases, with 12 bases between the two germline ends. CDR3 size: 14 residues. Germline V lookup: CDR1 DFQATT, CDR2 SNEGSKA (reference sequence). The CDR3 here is CSARDRDTYYEQYF. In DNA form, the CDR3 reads TGCAGTGCTAGAGATCGGGACACCTACTACGAGCAGTACTTC.

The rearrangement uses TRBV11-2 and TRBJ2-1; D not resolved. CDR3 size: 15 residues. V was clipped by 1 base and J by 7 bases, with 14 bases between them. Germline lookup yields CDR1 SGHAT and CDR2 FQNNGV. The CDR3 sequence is CASSLAPFLENEQFF. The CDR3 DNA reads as TGTGCCAGCAGCTTAGCCCCCTTCCTCGAGAATGAGCAGTTCTTC.

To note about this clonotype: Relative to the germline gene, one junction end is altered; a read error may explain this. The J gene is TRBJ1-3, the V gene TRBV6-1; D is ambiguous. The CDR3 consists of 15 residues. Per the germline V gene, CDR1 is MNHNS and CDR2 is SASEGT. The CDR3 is CASSTDGDSGNIIYF. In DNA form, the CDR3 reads TGTGCCAGCAGCACCGACGGAGACTCTGGAAACATCATATATTTT.

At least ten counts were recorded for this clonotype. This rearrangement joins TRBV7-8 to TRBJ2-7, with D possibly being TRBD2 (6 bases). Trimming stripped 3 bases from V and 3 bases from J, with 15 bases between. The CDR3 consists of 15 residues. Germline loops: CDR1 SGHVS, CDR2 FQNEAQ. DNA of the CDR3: TGTGCCAGCAGCTTCCGGGGGTCCTCTGGCTACGAGCAGTACTTC. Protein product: CASSFRGSSGYEQYF.

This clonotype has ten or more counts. CDR3 loop: CASSFLGAPTEAFF. The CDR3 DNA is TGCGCCAGCAGCTTTCTGGGGGCGCCCACTGAAGCTTTCTTT. The V gene is TRBV5-1, the J gene TRBJ1-1, with D maybe TRBD1 (6 bases). V gave up 2 bases and J gave up 4 bases, with 12 bases separating them. Per germline, CDR1 SGHRS and CDR2 YFSETQ. CDR3 length: 14 residues.

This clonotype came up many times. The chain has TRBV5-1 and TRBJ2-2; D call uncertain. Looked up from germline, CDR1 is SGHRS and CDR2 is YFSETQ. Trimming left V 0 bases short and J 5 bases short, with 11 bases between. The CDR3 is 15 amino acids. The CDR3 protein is CASSLEAAETGELFF. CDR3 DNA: TGCGCCAGCAGCTTGGAGGCCGCTGAAACCGGGGAGCTGTTTTTT.

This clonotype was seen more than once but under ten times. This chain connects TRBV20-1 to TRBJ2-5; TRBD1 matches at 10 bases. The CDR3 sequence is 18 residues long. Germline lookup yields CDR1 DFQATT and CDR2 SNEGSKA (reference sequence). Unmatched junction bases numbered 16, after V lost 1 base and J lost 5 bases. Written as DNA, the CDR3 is TGCAGTGCTAGAGGGCCGAGGGACAGGGGTTTTGTCGTGGAGACCCAGTACTTC. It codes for CSARGPRDRGFVVETQYF.

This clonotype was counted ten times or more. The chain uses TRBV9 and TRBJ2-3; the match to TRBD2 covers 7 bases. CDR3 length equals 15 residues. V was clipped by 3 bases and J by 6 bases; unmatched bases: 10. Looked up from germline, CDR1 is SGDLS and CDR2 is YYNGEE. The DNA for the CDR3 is TGTGCCAGCAGCGCCAACAGTCCGGGAGGTGATACGCAGTATTTT. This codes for CASSANSPGGDTQYF.

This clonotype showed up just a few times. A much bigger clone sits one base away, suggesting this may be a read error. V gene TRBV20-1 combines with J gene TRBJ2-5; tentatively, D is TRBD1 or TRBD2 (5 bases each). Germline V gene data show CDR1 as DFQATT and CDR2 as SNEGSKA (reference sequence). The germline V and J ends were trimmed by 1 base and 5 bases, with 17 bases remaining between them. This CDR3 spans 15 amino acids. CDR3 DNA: TGCAGTGCTAGAGCTACGTGGGGGTCCCTGGAGACCCAGTACTTC. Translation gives CSARATWGSLETQYF.

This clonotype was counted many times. The CDR3 spells CASSLVSGRANEQFF. CDR3 coding DNA: TGTGCCAGCAGCTTAGTGAGCGGGAGGGCCAATGAGCAGTTCTTC. V is TRBV11-2 and J is TRBJ2-1, with 10 bases aligning to TRBD2. The CDR3 covers 15 residues. Germline trimming cut 1 base from V and 6 bases from J; bases unmatched to any gene: 3. Germline CDR1 is SGHAT and CDR2 is FQNNGV.

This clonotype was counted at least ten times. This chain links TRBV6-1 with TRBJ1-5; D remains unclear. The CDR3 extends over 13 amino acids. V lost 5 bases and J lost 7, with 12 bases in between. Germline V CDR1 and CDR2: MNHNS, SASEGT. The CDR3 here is CASSKGLGQPQHF. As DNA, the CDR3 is TGTGCCAGCAGTAAAGGGCTCGGGCAGCCCCAGCATTTT.

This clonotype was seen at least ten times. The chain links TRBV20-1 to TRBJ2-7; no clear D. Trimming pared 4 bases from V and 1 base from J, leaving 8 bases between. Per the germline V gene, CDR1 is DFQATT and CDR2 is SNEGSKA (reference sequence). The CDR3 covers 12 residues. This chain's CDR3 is CSANKGSYEQYF. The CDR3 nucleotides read TGCAGTGCTAACAAGGGATCCTACGAGCAGTACTTC.

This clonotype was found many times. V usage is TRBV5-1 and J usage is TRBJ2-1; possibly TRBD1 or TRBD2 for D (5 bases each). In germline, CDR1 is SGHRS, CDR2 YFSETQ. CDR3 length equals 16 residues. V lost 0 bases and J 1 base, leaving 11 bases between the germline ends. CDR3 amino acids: CASSLAGSRSYNEQFF. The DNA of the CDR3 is TGCGCCAGCAGCTTGGCAGGGAGCAGGTCCTACAATGAGCAGTTCTTC.

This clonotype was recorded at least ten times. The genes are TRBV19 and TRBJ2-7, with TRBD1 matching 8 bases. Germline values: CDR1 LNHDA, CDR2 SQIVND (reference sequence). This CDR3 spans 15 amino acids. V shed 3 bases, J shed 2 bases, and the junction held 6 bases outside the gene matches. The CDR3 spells CASSITAGGTYEQYF. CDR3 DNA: TGTGCCAGTAGTATCACGGCAGGGGGCACCTACGAGCAGTACTTC. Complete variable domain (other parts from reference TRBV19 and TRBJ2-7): DGGITQSPKYLFRKEGQNVTLSCEQNLNHDAMYWYRQDPGQGLRLIYYSQIVNDFQKGDIAEGYSVSREKKESFPLTVTSAQKNPTAFYLCASSITAGGTYEQYFGPGTRLTVT.

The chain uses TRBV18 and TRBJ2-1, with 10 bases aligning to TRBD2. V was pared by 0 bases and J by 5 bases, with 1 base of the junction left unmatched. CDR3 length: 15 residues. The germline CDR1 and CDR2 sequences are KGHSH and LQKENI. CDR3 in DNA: TGTGCCAGCTCACCACCGGGACTAGCGAACAATGAGCAGTTCTTC. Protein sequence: CASSPPGLANNEQFF.

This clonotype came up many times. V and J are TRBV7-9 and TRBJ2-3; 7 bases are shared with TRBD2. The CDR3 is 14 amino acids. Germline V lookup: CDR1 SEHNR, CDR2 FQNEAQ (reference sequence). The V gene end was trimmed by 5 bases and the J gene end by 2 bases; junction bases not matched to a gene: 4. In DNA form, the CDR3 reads TGTGCCAGCAGCCGGGAGGCCCTCACAGATACGCAGTATTTT. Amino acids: CASSREALTDTQYF.

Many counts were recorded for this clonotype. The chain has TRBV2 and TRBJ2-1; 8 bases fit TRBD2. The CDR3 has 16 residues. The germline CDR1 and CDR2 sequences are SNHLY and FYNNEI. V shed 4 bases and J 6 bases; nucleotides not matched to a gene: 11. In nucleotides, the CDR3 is TGTGCCAGCAGTGGGACTAGCTATTGGGCCCCCAATGAGCAGTTCTTC. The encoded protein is CASSGTSYWAPNEQFF.

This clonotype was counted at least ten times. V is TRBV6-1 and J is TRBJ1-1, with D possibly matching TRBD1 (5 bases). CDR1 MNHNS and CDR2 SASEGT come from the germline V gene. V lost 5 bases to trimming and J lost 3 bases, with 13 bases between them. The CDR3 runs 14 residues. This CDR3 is CASSPREAYTEAFF. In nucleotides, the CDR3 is TGTGCCAGCAGTCCCAGGGAGGCGTACACTGAAGCTTTCTTT.

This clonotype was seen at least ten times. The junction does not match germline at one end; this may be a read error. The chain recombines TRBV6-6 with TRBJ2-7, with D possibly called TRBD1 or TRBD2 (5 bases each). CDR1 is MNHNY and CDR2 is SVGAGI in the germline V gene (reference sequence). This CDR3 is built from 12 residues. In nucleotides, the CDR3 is TGTGCCAGCAGTTACCCTGCTCAGGGACCACTCTTC. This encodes CASSYPAQGPLF.

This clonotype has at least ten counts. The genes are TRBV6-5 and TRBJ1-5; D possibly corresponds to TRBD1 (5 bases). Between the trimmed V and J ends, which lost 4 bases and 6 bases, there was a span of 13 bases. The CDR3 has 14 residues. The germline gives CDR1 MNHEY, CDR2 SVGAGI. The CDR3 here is CASSLGRDGQPQHF. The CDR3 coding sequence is TGTGCCAGCAGTTTAGGCAGGGATGGTCAGCCCCAGCATTTT.

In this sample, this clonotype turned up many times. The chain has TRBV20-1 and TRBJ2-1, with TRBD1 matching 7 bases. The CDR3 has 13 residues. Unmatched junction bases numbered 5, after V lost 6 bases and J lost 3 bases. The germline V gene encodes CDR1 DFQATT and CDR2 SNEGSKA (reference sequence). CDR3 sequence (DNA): TGCAGTGCCGGGGACAGCTTCTACAATGAGCAGTTCTTC. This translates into CSAGDSFYNEQFF.

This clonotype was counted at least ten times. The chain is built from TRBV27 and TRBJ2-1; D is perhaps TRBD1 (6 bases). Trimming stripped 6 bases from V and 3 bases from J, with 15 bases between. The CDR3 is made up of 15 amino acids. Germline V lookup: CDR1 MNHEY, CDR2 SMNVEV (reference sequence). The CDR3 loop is CASSLKDRVYNEQFF. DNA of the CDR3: TGTGCCAGCAGCCTTAAGGACAGAGTCTACAATGAGCAGTTCTTC.

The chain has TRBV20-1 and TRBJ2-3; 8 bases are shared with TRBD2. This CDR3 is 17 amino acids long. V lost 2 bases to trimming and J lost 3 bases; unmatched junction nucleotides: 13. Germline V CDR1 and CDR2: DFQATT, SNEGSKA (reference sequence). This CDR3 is CSARLGGGGAGTDTQYF. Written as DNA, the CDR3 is TGCAGTGCTAGACTCGGGGGGGGCGGGGCCGGTACAGATACGCAGTATTTT.